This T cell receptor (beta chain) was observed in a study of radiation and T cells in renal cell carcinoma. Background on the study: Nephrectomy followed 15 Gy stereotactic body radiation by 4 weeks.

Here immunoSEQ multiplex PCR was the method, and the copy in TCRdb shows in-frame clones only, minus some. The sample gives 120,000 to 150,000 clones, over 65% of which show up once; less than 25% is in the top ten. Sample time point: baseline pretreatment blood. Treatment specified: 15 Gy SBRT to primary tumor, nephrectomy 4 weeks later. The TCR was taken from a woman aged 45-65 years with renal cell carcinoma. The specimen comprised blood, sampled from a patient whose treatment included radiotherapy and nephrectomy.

As DNA, the CDR3 is TGTGCCAGCAGCGTAGATGGCTATGGCTACACCTTC. Its translation: CASSVDGYGYTF. The genes are TRBV9 and TRBJ1-2; no definite D call. The germline gives CDR1 SGDLS, CDR2 YYNGEE. The V end was cut by 0 bases, the J end by 4 bases, with 4 bases between. The CDR3 loop spans 12 amino acids.